This TCR beta chain was captured by sequencing in a study of T-cell reconstitution after alpha-beta-depleted transplantation in children. Preparation of the TCRbeta library used unique molecular identifiers. TCRdb processed the PCR reads anew with MiXCR; each CDR3 protein has one entry. Altogether roughly 100,000 distinct CDR3 sequences are present, around 6% being singletons, with the ten largest covering around 5.6%. Between the trimmed V and J ends, which lost 3 bases and 2 bases, there was a span of 18 bases. The CDR3 sequence is 17 residues long. Germline V gene data show CDR1 as MNHEY and CDR2 as SVGEGT. Points from the study as a whole: T-cell counts and diversity at one year post-transplant came mainly from newly produced T cells. Expanded graft clones numbering several hundred reportedly gave rise to alpha-beta T cells about two months after transplant. Where some patients showed high TCRbeta diversity at day 60, it came from recipient T cells and thymic progenitors that had survived.

This clonotype occurred a few times. The antigen is unknown. The chain carries TRBV6-2 or TRBV6-3 and TRBJ2-3; a possible D gene is TRBD2 (5 bases). This sequence was found in a female patient aged 2-10 years who had a stem cell transplant for Fanconi anemia, so the T cells may come from the graft donor. Material: PBMCs, mostly from graft donor cells, obtained 60 days after TCRalphabeta/CD19-depleted stem cell transplant. The CDR3 DNA sequence: TGTGCCAGCAGTTATAGGCCCCTGAGGGCGGCCACAGATACGCAGTATTTT. Protein sequence: CASSYRPLRAATDTQYF.